This record looks at one T cell receptor (beta chain) sequence and its context. The CDR3 is 18 amino acids. J gave up 3 bases and V 7 bases, and 17 bases lay outside the gene matches. Germline CDR1 reads MDHEN; CDR2 reads SYDVKM. The sample belongs to a study of T cells in tumors and immune-related adverse events. The repertoire was sequenced with immunoSEQ multiplex PCR; TCRdb's copy has only in-frame clones and lacks some. The sample has more than 20,000 clones, about 93% seen once. J is TRBJ1-5 and V is TRBV28; 8 bases agree with TRBD1. The sequence came from a female donor with metastatic renal cell carcinoma. Material: lymph node tissue, obtained from a patient treated with anti-PD-1 therapy. For the CDR3, the DNA is TGTGCCAGCACCTCAGGACAGGGAGGAATCTACGACAATCAGCCCCAGCATTTT. Protein: CASTSGQGGIYDNQPQHF.